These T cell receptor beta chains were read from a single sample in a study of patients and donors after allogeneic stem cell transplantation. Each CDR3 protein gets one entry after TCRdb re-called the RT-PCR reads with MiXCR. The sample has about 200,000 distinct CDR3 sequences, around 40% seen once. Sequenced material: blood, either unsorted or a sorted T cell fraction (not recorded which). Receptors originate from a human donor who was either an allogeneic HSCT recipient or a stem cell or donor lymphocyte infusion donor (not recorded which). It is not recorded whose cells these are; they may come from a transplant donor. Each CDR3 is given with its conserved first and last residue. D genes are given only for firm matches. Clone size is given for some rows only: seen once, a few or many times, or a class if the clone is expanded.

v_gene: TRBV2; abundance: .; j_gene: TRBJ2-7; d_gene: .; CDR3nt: TGTGCCAGCAGCTATGGGACCGAAGAGGGCTTC; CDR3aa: CASSYGTEEGF
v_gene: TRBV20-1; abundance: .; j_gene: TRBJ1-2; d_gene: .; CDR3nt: TGCAGTGCTAGAGATCTGTGGAGTAGGGGCTACACCTTC; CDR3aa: CSARDLWSRGYTF
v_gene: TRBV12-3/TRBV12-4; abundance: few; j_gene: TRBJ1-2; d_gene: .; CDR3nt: TGTGCCAGCAGTCGACGTAATGGCTACACCTTC; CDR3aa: CASSRRNGYTF
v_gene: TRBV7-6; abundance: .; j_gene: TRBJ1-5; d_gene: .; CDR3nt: TGTGCCAGCAGCAAGGGGCAGACAGATCAGCCCCAGCATTTT; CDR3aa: CASSKGQTDQPQHF
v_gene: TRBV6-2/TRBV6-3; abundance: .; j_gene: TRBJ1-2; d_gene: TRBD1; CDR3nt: TGTGCCAGCAGTGAGACAGGGAGGTATGGCTACACCTTC; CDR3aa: CASSETGRYGYTF
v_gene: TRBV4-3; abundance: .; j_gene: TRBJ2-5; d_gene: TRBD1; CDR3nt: TGCGCCAGCAGCCAAGGGACAGGCACGGGAGAGACCCAGTACTTC; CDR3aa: CASSQGTGTGETQYF
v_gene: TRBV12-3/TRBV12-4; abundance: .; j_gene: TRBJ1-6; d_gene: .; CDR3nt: TGTGCCAGCAGTTTGACAGTTTCACCCCTCCACTTT; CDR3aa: CASSLTVSPLHF
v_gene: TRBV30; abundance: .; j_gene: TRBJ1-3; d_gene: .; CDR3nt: TGTGCCTGGAGTGTACTTGCCAGGGGACTCTCTGGAAACACCATATATTTT; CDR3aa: CAWSVLARGLSGNTIYF
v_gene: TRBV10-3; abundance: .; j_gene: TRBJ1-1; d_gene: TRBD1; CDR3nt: TGTGCCATCAGTCATAGCCAGGGACAGGGTACGAACACTGAAGCTTTCTTT; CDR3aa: CAISHSQGQGTNTEAFF
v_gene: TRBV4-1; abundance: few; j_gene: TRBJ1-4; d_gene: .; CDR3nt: TGCGCCAGCAGCCAAGAGGTCTTAGCGGTTAATGAAAAACTGTTTTTT; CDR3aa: CASSQEVLAVNEKLFF
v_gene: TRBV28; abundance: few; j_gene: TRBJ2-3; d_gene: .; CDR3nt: TGTGCCAGCAGCCCCCACGGACCAGATACGCAGTATTTT; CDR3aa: CASSPHGPDTQYF
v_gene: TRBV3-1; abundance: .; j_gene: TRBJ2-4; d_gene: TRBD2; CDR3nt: TGTGCCAGCAGCCAAGTGGGGGGGACTAAAAACATTCAGTACTTC; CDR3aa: CASSQVGGTKNIQYF
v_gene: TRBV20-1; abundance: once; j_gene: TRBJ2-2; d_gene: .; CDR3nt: TGCAGTGCCCCCGGCTGGGCCGGGACCGGGGAGCTGTTTTTT; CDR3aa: CSAPGWAGTGELFF
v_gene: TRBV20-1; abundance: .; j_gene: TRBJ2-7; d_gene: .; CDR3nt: TGCAGTGCCCCCTCCCCCGGGGCGGACGAGCAGTACTTC; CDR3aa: CSAPSPGADEQYF
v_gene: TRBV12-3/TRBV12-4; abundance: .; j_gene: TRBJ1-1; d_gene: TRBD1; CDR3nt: TGTGCCAGCAGTCGACAGGGGGTTAGCACTGAAGCTTTCTTT; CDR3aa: CASSRQGVSTEAFF
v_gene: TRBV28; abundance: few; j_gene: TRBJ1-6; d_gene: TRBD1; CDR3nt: TGTGCCAGCAGTTTATTTCCGGCAGGGGGCCGGGCACCCCTCCACTTT; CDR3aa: CASSLFPAGGRAPLHF
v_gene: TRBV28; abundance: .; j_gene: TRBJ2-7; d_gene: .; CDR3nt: TGTGCCAGCAGTTCCTTCCGACAGATTTCCTACGAGCAGTACTTC; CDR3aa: CASSSFRQISYEQYF
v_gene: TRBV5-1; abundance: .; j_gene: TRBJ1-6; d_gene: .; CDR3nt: TGCGCCAGCAGCTTGGTTGGGGGTAGTAGGAATTCACCCCTCCACTTT; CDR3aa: CASSLVGGSRNSPLHF
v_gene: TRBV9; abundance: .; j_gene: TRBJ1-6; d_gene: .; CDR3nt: TGTGCCAGCAGCGAACGCCCCTGGGGGCAGGGAGTTTCACCCCTCCACTTT; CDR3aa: CASSERPWGQGVSPLHF
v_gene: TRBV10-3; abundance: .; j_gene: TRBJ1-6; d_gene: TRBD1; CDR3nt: TGTGCCATCAGTGGATCGACAGGGGCCAATAATTCACCCCTCCACTTT; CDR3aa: CAISGSTGANNSPLHF
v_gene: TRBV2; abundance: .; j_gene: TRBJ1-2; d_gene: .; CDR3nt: TGTGCCAGCGGATTGACAGGAGGTACAGGCTACACCTTC; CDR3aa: CASGLTGGTGYTF
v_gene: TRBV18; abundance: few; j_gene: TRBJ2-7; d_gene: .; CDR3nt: TGTGCCAGCTCACCCCGGGGGTCCTACGAGCAGTACTTC; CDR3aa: CASSPRGSYEQYF
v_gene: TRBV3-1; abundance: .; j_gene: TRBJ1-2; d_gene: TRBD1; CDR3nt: TGTGCCAGCAGCCTAACAGGGGGACGTGGCTACACCTTC; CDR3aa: CASSLTGGRGYTF
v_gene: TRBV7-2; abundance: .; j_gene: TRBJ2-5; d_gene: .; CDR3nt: TGTGCCAGCAGCTTTCAAGAAGAGACCCAGTACTTC; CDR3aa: CASSFQEETQYF
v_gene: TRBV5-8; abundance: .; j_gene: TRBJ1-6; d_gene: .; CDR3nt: TGTGCCAGCAGCTTGAAGCGTTCACCCCTCCACTTT; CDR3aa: CASSLKRSPLHF
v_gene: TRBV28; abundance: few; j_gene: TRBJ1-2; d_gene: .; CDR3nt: TGTGCCAGCAGTTTGAGTCCCAGCTATGGCTACACCTTC; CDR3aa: CASSLSPSYGYTF
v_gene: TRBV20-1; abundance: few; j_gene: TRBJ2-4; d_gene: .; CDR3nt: TGCAGTGCTAGTCGACATCGTCAAGCCAAAAACATTCAGTACTTC; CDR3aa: CSASRHRQAKNIQYF
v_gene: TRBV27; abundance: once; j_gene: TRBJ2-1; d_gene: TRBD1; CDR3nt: TGTGCCAGCAGTCGGGACAGGGGAAATGAGCAGTTCTTC; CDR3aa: CASSRDRGNEQFF